These 7 T cell receptor beta chains were sequenced from one sample in a study of early T cells in non-severe SARS-CoV-2 infection. TCRdb re-called the 5' RACE reads with MiXCR, one entry per CDR3 protein. Counted here are about 110,000 distinct CDR3 sequences, roughly 12% occurring once; the ten biggest clones make up 2.5% to 4%. The material sequenced was whole blood. Receptor source: an adult who was a healthcare worker with PCR-confirmed SARS-CoV-2 infection or an uninfected control (not recorded which).

This clonotype was counted a few times. This chain connects TRBV20-1 to TRBJ2-1; D unclear. The V end was cut by 2 bases, the J end by 5 bases, with 13 bases between. This CDR3 comprises 14 residues. Germline V CDR1 and CDR2: DFQATT, SNEGSKA (reference sequence). Written as DNA, the CDR3 is TGCAGTGCTAGAACCCGCTTAACGAACAATGAGCAGTTCTTC. Its translation: CSARTRLTNNEQFF.

In this sample, this clonotype turned up a few times. The rearrangement uses TRBV14 and TRBJ2-1; the match to TRBD2 covers 11 bases. Germline assignment: CDR1 SGHDN and CDR2 FVKESK. Trimming took 2 bases from V and 4 from J; bases not matched to a gene: 4. This CDR3 comprises 16 residues. Here the CDR3 reads CASSQLLAGGYNEQFF. CDR3 bases: TGTGCCAGCAGCCAACTCCTAGCGGGGGGATACAATGAGCAGTTCTTC. Full variable domain (missing parts from reference TRBV14 and TRBJ2-1): EAGVTQFPSHSVIEKGQTVTLRCDPISGHDNLYWYRRVMGKEIKFLLHFVKESKQDESGMPNNRFLAERTGGTYSTLKVQPAELEDSGVYFCASSQLLAGGYNEQFFGPGTRLTVL.

This clonotype was detected many times. The V call is TRBV10-2, the J call TRBJ2-7; D remains ambiguous. Trimming removed 5 bases at V and 4 bases at J, with 6 bases between. Germline-derived CDR1 and CDR2 are WSHSY and SAAADI. The CDR3 runs 11 residues. The CDR3: CASSPGYEQYF. The CDR3, as DNA: TGCGCCAGCAGTCCGGGTTACGAGCAGTACTTC.

At least ten counts were recorded for this clonotype. The V call is TRBV3-1, the J call TRBJ2-5; 8 bases line up with TRBD2. Germline lookup yields CDR1 LGHDT and CDR2 YNNKEL (reference sequence). V shed 4 bases and J 2 bases; nucleotides not matched to a gene: 9. The CDR3 has 16 amino acids. In DNA form, the CDR3 reads TGTGCCAGCAGCCTATTCTTAGCGGGGTCACAAGAGACCCAGTACTTC. This encodes CASSLFLAGSQETQYF.

This clonotype has ten or more counts. CDR3 DNA: TGTGCCAGCAGCTTGGAAGGAGGGAACTCCTACGAGCAGTACTTC. Its protein is CASSLEGGNSYEQYF. V is TRBV5-5 and J is TRBJ2-7; weak D call: TRBD2 (6 bases). CDR1 SGHKS and CDR2 YYEKEE come from the germline V gene (reference sequence). V gave up 0 bases and J gave up 0 bases, with 10 bases separating them. This CDR3 spans 15 amino acids.

The chain is built from TRBV6-2 or TRBV6-3 and TRBJ2-3; 14 bases fit TRBD2. There are 18 residues in the CDR3. V was pared by 10 bases and J by 0 bases, with 12 bases of the junction left unmatched. Germline V gene lookup returns CDR1 MNHEY and CDR2 SVGEGT. This chain's CDR3 is CATSPPGLAGVSTDTQYF. The CDR3 nucleotides are TGTGCCACCTCACCGCCGGGACTAGCGGGGGTTAGCACAGATACGCAGTATTTT.

This clonotype was seen more than once but under ten times. The chain employs TRBV4-1 and TRBJ1-1; 8 bases agree with TRBD1. The germline CDR1 and CDR2 sequences are MGHRA and YSYEKL. The CDR3 covers 16 residues. V gave up 1 base and J gave up 8 bases; unmatched junction bases: 12. The CDR3 loop is CASSQADTGGILEAFF. The DNA for the CDR3 is TGCGCCAGCAGCCAAGCTGACACAGGGGGGATTCTGGAAGCTTTCTTT.